The clone carrying this T cell receptor beta chain was observed a handful of times. Its specificity is not known. V was pared by 5 bases and J by 5 bases, with 12 bases between. CDR1 is SGHTA and CDR2 is FQGTGA in the germline V gene. The CDR3 sequence is 13 residues long. MiXCR, run by TCRdb on the 5' RACE reads, gives a single entry per CDR3 protein. The sample shows 42,000 or so distinct CDR3 sequences, 8% to 11% of them seen only once. The data derive from a study of spatial heterogeneity in lung cancer. About the study: The authors sequenced available follow-up PBMC samples, taken a median of around 2 years after resection. The count of detected beta-chain sequences consistently exceeded that of alpha-chain sequences.

This sample's time point: blood at routine non-recurrence follow-up after resection. Study conclusions and caveats: Ubiquitous expanded tumor TCRs surfaced in blood more at resection than they did at follow-up.

V and J are TRBV7-3 and TRBJ1-1; D uncertain. The sample here was PBMCs, taken at follow-up. The receptor was derived from a female donor with early-stage non-small cell lung cancer. This chain's CDR3 is CASSVRGNTEAFF. The CDR3 region has the DNA TGTGCCAGCAGCGTAAGAGGTAATACTGAAGCTTTCTTT.